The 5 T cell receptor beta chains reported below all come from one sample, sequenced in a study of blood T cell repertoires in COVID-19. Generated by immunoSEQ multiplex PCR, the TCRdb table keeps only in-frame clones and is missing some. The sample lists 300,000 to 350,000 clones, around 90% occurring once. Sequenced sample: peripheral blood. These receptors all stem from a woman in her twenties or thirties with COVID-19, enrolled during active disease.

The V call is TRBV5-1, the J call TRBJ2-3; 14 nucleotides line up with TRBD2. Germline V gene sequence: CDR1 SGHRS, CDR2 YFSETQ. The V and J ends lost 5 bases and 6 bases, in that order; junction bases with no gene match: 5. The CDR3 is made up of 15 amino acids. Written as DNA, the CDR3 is TGCGCCAGCAGAGAGGGACTAGCGGGAGTGGATACGCAGTATTTT. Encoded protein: CASREGLAGVDTQYF.

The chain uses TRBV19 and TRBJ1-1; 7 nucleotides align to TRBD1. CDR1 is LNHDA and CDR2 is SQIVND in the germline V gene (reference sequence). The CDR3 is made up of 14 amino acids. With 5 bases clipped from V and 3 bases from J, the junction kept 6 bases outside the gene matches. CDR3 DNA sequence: TGTGCCAGTAGTGGTGGACAGGACTACACTGAAGCTTTCTTT. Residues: CASSGGQDYTEAFF.

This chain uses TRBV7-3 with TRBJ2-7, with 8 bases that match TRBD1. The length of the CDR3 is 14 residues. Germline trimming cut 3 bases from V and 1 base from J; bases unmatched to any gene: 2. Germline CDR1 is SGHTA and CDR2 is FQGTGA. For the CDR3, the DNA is TGTGCCAGCAGCTTCGACAGGGGTTCCTACGAGCAGTACTTC. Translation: CASSFDRGSYEQYF.

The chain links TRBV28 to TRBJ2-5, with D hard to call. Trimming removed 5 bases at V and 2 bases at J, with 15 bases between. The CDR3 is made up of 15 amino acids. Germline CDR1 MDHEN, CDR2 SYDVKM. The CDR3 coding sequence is TGTGCCAGCAGTATGTCCTTGAGACTTCAAGAGACCCAGTACTTC. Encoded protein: CASSMSLRLQETQYF.

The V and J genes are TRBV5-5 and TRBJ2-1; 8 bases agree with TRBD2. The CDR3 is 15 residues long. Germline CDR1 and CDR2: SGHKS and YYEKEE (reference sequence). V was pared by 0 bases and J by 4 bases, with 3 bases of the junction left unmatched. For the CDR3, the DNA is TGTGCCAGCAGCTTGGATAGCGGGACATACAATGAGCAGTTCTTC. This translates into CASSLDSGTYNEQFF.